Given below is one T cell receptor (beta chain) in context. The specificity of this receptor is unknown. Nothing much larger sits one base from this clone, and base qualities are not available. Trimming leaves V shorter by 4 bases and J shorter by 4 bases, with the junction holding 15 bases beyond the gene matches. The CDR3, cysteine through phenylalanine, is 17 amino acids long. Solely the CDR3 DNA is kept, with 51 bases framed from the first base. The germline V gene specifies SGDLS as CDR1 and YYNGEE as CDR2. Receptor amplification or capture employed the immunoSEQ multiplex PCR assay. This is the immuneACCESS table as TCRdb keeps it, with only in-frame sequences that have V and J called. A part of the clones is gone; compared with another copy, unresolved V genes explain less than half, and the rest is unexplained. The sample has 84,000 or so clones on record, 75% to 85% of them singletons. 11% of the sample is taken by the ten largest.

The sample is drawn from a study of control samples from healthy donors and cancer patients (TCRdb year 2020). The clonotype was recovered from a man in his 60s with head and neck cancer. Sequenced: PBMCs. Rearrangement joined TRBV9 to TRBJ1-2; TRBD1 aligns with 8 central bases. The DNA sequence follows: TGTGCCAGCAGCACAAGTAGGATCCCAGGGGGCCTCTATGGCTACACCTTC. It is translated as CASSTSRIPGGLYGYTF.